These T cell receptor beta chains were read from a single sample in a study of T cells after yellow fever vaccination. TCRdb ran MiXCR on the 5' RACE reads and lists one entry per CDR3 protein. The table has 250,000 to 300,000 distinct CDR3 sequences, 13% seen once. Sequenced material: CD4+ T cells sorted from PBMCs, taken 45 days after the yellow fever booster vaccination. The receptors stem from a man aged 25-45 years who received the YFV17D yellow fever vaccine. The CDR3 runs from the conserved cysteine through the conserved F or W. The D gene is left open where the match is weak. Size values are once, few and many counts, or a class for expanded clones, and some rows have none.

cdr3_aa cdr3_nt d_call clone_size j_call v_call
CASSQMRTSGSTDTQYF TGTGCCAGCAGCCAAATGAGGACTAGCGGGAGCACAGATACGCAGTATTTT TRBD2 few TRBJ2-3 TRBV4-2
CASSGMGQPQHF TGTGCCAGCAGTGGAATGGGTCAGCCCCAGCATTTT . . TRBJ1-5 TRBV6-5
CASKGRSTYGYTF TGTGCCAGCAAGGGCAGGTCCACCTATGGCTACACCTTC . . TRBJ1-2 TRBV12-3/TRBV12-4
CASSLLAGPTSYNEQFF TGCGCCAGCAGCTTACTAGCGGGACCAACTTCCTACAATGAGCAGTTCTTC TRBD2 few TRBJ2-1 TRBV5-1
CASSLVVTNTGELFF TGTGCCAGCAGTTTAGTGGTCACCAACACCGGGGAGCTGTTTTTT . once TRBJ2-2 TRBV28
CSARDSFVWDEQFF TGCAGTGCTAGGGACAGTTTTGTTTGGGATGAGCAGTTCTTC . . TRBJ2-1 TRBV20-1
CASSPQGRIGANVLTF TGTGCCAGCAGCCCACAGGGTAGAATTGGGGCCAACGTCCTGACTTTC . few TRBJ2-6 TRBV9
CASGLVLAGASQNIQYF TGTGCTAGTGGTTTGGTACTTGCGGGAGCGTCCCAAAACATTCAGTACTTC TRBD2 . TRBJ2-4 TRBV12-5
CSAASPVPQQYF TGCAGTGCCGCCTCTCCAGTTCCCCAGCAGTACTTC . many TRBJ2-7 TRBV20-1
CASGWGIQPQHF TGTGCCAGCGGGTGGGGTATTCAGCCCCAGCATTTT . few TRBJ1-5 TRBV6-5
CSARVPGQGNIQYF TGCAGTGCTAGAGTTCCTGGACAGGGTAACATTCAGTACTTC TRBD1 many TRBJ2-4 TRBV20-1
CASSFGHNNEQFF TGCGCCAGCAGCTTCGGACACAACAATGAGCAGTTCTTC . few TRBJ2-1 TRBV5-1
CASSLNGLGSGANVLTF TGTGCCAGCAGCTTAAACGGGCTTGGGTCTGGGGCCAACGTCCTGACTTTC . . TRBJ2-6 TRBV7-2
CASRTNTEAFF TGTGCCAGTCGTACGAACACTGAAGCTTTCTTT . . TRBJ1-1 TRBV28
CSAGNSRWVEQFF TGCAGTGCTGGGAATTCGCGTTGGGTTGAGCAGTTCTTC . few TRBJ2-1 TRBV20-1
CSAPSPGQGVYEQYF TGCAGTGCTCCGAGCCCAGGACAGGGGGTCTACGAGCAGTACTTC TRBD1 . TRBJ2-7 TRBV20-1
CASSVGWIPILQFF TGCGCCAGCAGTGTAGGCTGGATCCCCATTCTTCAGTTCTTC . few TRBJ2-1 TRBV10-1
CASSYSLGNTEAFF TGTGCCAGCAGTTACTCCCTGGGGAACACTGAAGCTTTCTTT . many TRBJ1-1 TRBV6-5
CASSLNRATNEKLFF TGTGCCAGCAGCTTGAACAGAGCAACTAATGAAAAACTGTTTTTT . . TRBJ1-4 TRBV7-9
CASSQRGSDEQFF TGTGCCAGCAGCCAAAGAGGGAGCGATGAGCAGTTCTTC . . TRBJ2-1 TRBV3-1
CASSAGQGARGSEAFF TGCGCCAGCAGCGCGGGACAGGGGGCCCGGGGGTCTGAAGCTTTCTTT TRBD1 . TRBJ1-1 TRBV5-1
CASSLVSPEAFF TGTGCCAGCAGCTTAGTCAGCCCTGAAGCTTTCTTT . . TRBJ1-1 TRBV7-9
CAWSMTSGTGETQYF TGTGCCTGGAGTATGACTAGCGGGACCGGGGAGACCCAGTACTTC TRBD2 . TRBJ2-5 TRBV30
CSARERLAVTYNEQFF TGCAGTGCTAGAGAGCGTCTAGCGGTAACCTACAATGAGCAGTTCTTC TRBD2 few TRBJ2-1 TRBV20-1
CASSFGREGTQYF TGTGCCAGCAGCTTCGGACGCGAGGGCACGCAGTATTTT . . TRBJ2-3 TRBV7-2
CASSQHGTWNTEAFF TGTGCCAGCAGCCAGCATGGGACTTGGAACACTGAAGCTTTCTTT . . TRBJ1-1 TRBV3-1
CASRPDRGLYSNQPQHF TGTGCCAGCAGACCCGACAGGGGACTGTATAGCAATCAGCCCCAGCATTTT TRBD1 . TRBJ1-5 TRBV12-3/TRBV12-4
CASSPGQWGARLDTQYF TGCGCCAGCAGCCCGGGACAGTGGGGGGCTCGACTTGATACGCAGTATTTT . few TRBJ2-3 TRBV5-1
CASTATSGSSETQYF TGTGCCAGCACCGCGACTAGCGGGAGTTCAGAGACCCAGTACTTC TRBD2 . TRBJ2-5 TRBV5-6
CSASEQADLPQHF TGCAGTGCTAGTGAGCAGGCCGATCTGCCCCAGCATTTT . few TRBJ1-5 TRBV20-1
CASSVGSSGRNGETQYF TGTGCCAGCAGCGTAGGATCTAGCGGGAGGAACGGGGAGACCCAGTACTTC TRBD2 few TRBJ2-5 TRBV9
CATSRVPTPGQEYEQYF TGTGCCACCAGCAGAGTTCCCACCCCGGGACAGGAGTACGAGCAGTACTTC TRBD1 . TRBJ2-7 TRBV15
CASSIPRGWRFNEQFF TGTGCCAGCAGCATCCCCCGGGGCTGGAGGTTCAATGAGCAGTTCTTC . . TRBJ2-1 TRBV7-2
CASSLMADGNTIYF TGCGCCAGCAGCTTGATGGCAGACGGAAACACCATATATTTT . . TRBJ1-3 TRBV5-1
CAWTGSGRKVNEQFF TGTGCCTGGACAGGTAGCGGGAGGAAGGTAAATGAGCAGTTCTTC TRBD2 few TRBJ2-1 TRBV30
CTAIQGSGYTF TGCACCGCGATACAGGGCAGCGGCTACACCTTC . . TRBJ1-2 TRBV20-1
CASSPTGREQFF TGTGCCAGCTCTCCTACAGGGAGAGAGCAGTTCTTC . . TRBJ2-1 TRBV18
CASSFGQTEAFF TGTGCCAGCAGCTTCGGTCAGACTGAAGCTTTCTTT . few TRBJ1-1 TRBV7-2
CASSPPRSGRSYNEQFF TGTGCCAGCTCACCACCGCGGAGCGGGAGGTCCTACAATGAGCAGTTCTTC TRBD2 few TRBJ2-1 TRBV18
CSATLRHLRATEAFF TGCAGTGCTACCCTACGACATTTACGTGCGACTGAAGCTTTCTTT . . TRBJ1-1 TRBV20-1
CASSAGISGNTIYF TGTGCCAGCAGCGCAGGAATCTCTGGAAACACCATATATTTT . . TRBJ1-3 TRBV9
CASSLRGASGRAEQYF TGTGCCAGCAGCTTAAGGGGGGCTAGCGGGAGGGCCGAGCAGTACTTC TRBD2 few TRBJ2-7 TRBV3-1
CATSRDKERHTF TGTGCCACCAGCAGAGATAAAGAGAGGCACACCTTC . . TRBJ1-2 TRBV15
CASSSPLGEQFF TGTGCCAGCAGTTCCCCGTTGGGTGAGCAGTTCTTC . few TRBJ2-1 TRBV28
CASSAPSRVGQPQHF TGTGCCAGCAGTGCGCCCTCCAGGGTAGGTCAGCCCCAGCATTTT . . TRBJ1-5 TRBV2
CASSDPGSPLHF TGCGCCAGCAGCGACCCGGGGTCACCCCTCCACTTT . few TRBJ1-6 TRBV5-1
CAISESRTPRTSNGNTIYF TGTGCCATCAGTGAGTCGAGAACCCCCCGGACCTCGAATGGAAACACCATATATTTT . few TRBJ1-3 TRBV10-3
CASTETGFGEQFF TGTGCCAGCACCGAGACAGGGTTCGGTGAGCAGTTCTTC TRBD1 . TRBJ2-1 TRBV12-3/TRBV12-4
CSARETGSWNIQYF TGCAGTGCTAGAGAAACAGGGTCATGGAACATTCAGTACTTC . few TRBJ2-4 TRBV20-1
CASSSLAGGNQETQYF TGTGCCAGCAGTTCACTAGCGGGAGGGAACCAAGAGACCCAGTACTTC TRBD2 . TRBJ2-5 TRBV12-3/TRBV12-4
CASSPGGGQSYYNEQFF TGTGCCAGCAGCCCTGGGGGGGGCCAGTCTTATTACAATGAGCAGTTCTTC . few TRBJ2-1 TRBV7-8
CSARVTGPGTEAFF TGCAGTGCTAGAGTTACAGGTCCAGGGACTGAAGCTTTCTTT . few TRBJ1-1 TRBV20-1
CASSSQDGTDTQYF TGTGCCAGCTCAAGTCAGGACGGCACAGATACGCAGTATTTT . . TRBJ2-3 TRBV18
CSAGLLSGHQFF TGCAGTGCCGGCCTATTATCGGGACATCAGTTCTTC . few TRBJ2-1 TRBV20-1
CASSPTLGGVNEQFF TGCGCCAGCAGCCCCACCTTAGGGGGGGTCAATGAGCAGTTCTTC . few TRBJ2-1 TRBV5-1
CASSLSGSLAYEQYF TGTGCCAGCAGTCTTAGCGGGAGCCTTGCCTACGAGCAGTACTTC TRBD2 . TRBJ2-7 TRBV9